This T cell receptor (beta chain) was retrieved from a study of early T cells in non-severe SARS-CoV-2 infection. Study as a whole: Bulk RNA isolated from unsorted whole blood underwent sequencing; chains were not paired.

Findings and caveats of the study: Anti-spike CD8 responses were favored in VDJdb matching, and private and CD4 specificities were missed.

V lost 5 bases, J lost 0 bases, and 11 bases lay in between. The CDR3 length is 15 residues. Germline CDR1 is SGHVS and CDR2 is FQNEAQ. Unique molecular identifiers were affixed to single, distinct cDNA molecules. Using its own MiXCR run on the 5' RACE reads, TCRdb lists one record per CDR3 protein. The table has about 71,000 distinct CDR3 sequences, under 15% seen once. As for this clonotype: Its target is not known.

Sequenced here: whole blood, sampled at baseline. The TCR originated in an adult who was a healthcare worker with PCR-confirmed SARS-CoV-2 infection or an uninfected control (not recorded which). J is TRBJ2-1 and V is TRBV7-8, with D perhaps matching TRBD2 (5 bases). The CDR3 bases are TGTGCCAGCAGCACGGACTTTAGCTCCTACAATGAGCAGTTCTTC. Translating gives CASSTDFSSYNEQFF.